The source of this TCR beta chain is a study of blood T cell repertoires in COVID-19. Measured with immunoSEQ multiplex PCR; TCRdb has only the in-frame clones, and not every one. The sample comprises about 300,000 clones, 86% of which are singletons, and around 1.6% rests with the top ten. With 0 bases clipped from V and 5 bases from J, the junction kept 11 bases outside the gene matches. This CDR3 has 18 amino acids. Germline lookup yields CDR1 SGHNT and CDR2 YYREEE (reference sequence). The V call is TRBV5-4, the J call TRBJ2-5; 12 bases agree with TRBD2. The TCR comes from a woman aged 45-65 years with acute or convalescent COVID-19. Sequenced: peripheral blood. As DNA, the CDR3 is TGTGCCAGCAGCTTGGGGGCCTCCGGGACTAGCGGGCTGGAGACCCAGTACTTC. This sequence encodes CASSLGASGTSGLETQYF.